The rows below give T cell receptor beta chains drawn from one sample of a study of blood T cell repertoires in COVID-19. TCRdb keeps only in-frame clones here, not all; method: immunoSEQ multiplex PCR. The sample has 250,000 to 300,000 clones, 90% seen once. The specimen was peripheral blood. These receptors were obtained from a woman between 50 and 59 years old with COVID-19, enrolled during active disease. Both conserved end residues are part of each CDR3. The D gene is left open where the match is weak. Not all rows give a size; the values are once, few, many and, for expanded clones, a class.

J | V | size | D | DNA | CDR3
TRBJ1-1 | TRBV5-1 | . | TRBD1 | TGCGCCAGCAGCTCCGGGACAGGTACTGGAGCTTTCTTT | CASSSGTGTGAFF
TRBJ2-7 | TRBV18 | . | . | TGTGCCAGCTCACCTCGGGGGACAGAGGCCTACGAGCAGTACTTC | CASSPRGTEAYEQYF
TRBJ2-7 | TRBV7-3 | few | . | TGTGCCAGCGCCCAAACAGGGGGGGTTACCTACGAGCAGTACTTC | CASAQTGGVTYEQYF
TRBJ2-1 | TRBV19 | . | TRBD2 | TGTGCCAGTAGTATTTATAGCGGGACCCGGTTCCCCTACAATGAGCAGTTCTTC | CASSIYSGTRFPYNEQFF
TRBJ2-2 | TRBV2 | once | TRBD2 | TGTGCCAGCAGTTTATCTTCTAGCGGGAGGGGCCGCAGGGAGCTGTTTTTT | CASSLSSSGRGRRELFF
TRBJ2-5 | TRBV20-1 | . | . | TGCAGTGCGTACAGGGTTGAGACCCAGTACTTC | CSAYRVETQYF
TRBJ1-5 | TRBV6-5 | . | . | TGTGCCAGCAGTTACAGCAACAATCAGCCCCAGCATTTT | CASSYSNNQPQHF
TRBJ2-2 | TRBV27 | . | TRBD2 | TGTGCCAGCAGAATTAGCGGGACGAACACCGGGGAGCTGTTTTTT | CASRISGTNTGELFF
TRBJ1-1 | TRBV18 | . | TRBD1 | TGTGCCAGCTCACCAGGGACAGGGGGCCGGGTTACTGAAGCTTTCTTT | CASSPGTGGRVTEAFF
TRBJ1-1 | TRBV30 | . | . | TGTGCCTGGAGTCCAGGCCAGAACACTGAAGCTTTCTTT | CAWSPGQNTEAFF
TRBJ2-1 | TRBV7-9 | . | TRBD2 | TGTGCCAGCAGCTTGGGTCGGGAGGGCTACAATGAGCAGTTCTTC | CASSLGREGYNEQFF
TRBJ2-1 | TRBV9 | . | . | TGTGCCAGCAGCCTAACAGGGGGGGCTTACAATGAGCAGTTCTTC | CASSLTGGAYNEQFF
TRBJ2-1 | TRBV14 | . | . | TGTGCCAGCAGCCAAGAAAGAGCTCGGGAGCAGTTCTTC | CASSQERAREQFF
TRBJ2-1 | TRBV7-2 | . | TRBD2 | TGTGCCAGCAGCTTGCACGGGACTAGCGGCGTGGATGAGCAGTTCTTC | CASSLHGTSGVDEQFF
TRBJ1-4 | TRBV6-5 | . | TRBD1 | TGTGCCATGGGGGACAGCGAGTATTATGAAAAACTGTTTTTT | CAMGDSEYYEKLFF
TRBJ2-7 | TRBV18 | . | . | TGTGCCAGCTCACCTAGACAGATACCTTCCTACGAGCAGTACTTC | CASSPRQIPSYEQYF
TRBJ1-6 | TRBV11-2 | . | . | TGTGCCAGCAGCTTAGCGAGGAGCGACGGTACTTATAATTCACCCCTCCACTTT | CASSLARSDGTYNSPLHF
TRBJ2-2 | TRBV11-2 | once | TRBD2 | TGTGCCAGCAGCTTAGCGGGAGGGCCAGCCGGGGAGCTGTTTTTT | CASSLAGGPAGELFF
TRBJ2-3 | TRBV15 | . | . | TGTGCCACCAGCAGAGGCGCAGGGTTGAGCACAGATACGCAGTATTTT | CATSRGAGLSTDTQYF
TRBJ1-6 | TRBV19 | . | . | TGTGCCAGTAGCTTGGGACAAGCCCTTAGTTCACCCCTCCACTTT | CASSLGQALSSPLHF
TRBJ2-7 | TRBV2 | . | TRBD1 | TGTGCCAGCAGTGTGGACAGGGGTCGATACGGCGAGCAGTACTTC | CASSVDRGRYGEQYF
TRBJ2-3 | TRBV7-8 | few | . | TGTGCCAGCAGCGTACAGGGTCGCACAGATACGCAGTATTTT | CASSVQGRTDTQYF
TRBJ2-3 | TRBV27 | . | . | TGTGCCAGCAGTTTTATGGGAGTAACTCAGACAGATACGCAGTATTTT | CASSFMGVTQTDTQYF
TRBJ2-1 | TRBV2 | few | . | TGTGCCCGAGAGGGAGAGGTAGGCAATGAGCAGTTCTTC | CAREGEVGNEQFF
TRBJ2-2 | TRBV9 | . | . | TGTGCCAGCAGCGGATCTCGGGGGGAGCTGTTTTTT | CASSGSRGELFF
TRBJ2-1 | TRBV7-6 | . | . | TGTGCCAGCAGCTCCAGATGGAAACAGGTGAATGAGCAGTTCTTC | CASSSRWKQVNEQFF
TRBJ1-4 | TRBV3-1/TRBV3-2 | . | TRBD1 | TGTGCCAGCAGCCAAGTGTGGACCGGGACAGGGGAAGAAAAACTGTTTTTT | CASSQVWTGTGEEKLFF
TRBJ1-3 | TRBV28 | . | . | TGTGCCAGCAGTTACCCAGCGAACACCATATATTTT | CASSYPANTIYF
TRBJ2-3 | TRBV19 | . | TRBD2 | TGTGCCAGTAGTATCCGGCTAGCGGGCACAAGCACAGATACGCAGTATTTT | CASSIRLAGTSTDTQYF
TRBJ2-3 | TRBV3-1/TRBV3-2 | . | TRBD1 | TGTGCCAGCAGCCAAAGACGATGGACAGGAGGCACAGATACGCAGTATTTT | CASSQRRWTGGTDTQYF
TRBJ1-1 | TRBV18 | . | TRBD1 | TGTGCCAGCTCACCGGGTCAGGGGGCGGTCACTGAAGCTTTCTTT | CASSPGQGAVTEAFF
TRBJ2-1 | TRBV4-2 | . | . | TGTGCCAGCAGCCACTACCGGAAGGGGTATGGTGAGCAGTTCTTC | CASSHYRKGYGEQFF
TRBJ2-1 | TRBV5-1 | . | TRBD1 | TGCGCCAGCAGCCCGGGACAGGGTATATACAATGAGCAGTTCTTC | CASSPGQGIYNEQFF
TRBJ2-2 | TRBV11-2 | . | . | TGTGCCAGCAGCCCCCGAGGTGCGTACACCGGGGAGCTGTTTTTT | CASSPRGAYTGELFF
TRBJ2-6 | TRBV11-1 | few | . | TGTGCCAGCAGCACAGGCTCTGGGGCCAACGTCCTGACTTTC | CASSTGSGANVLTF
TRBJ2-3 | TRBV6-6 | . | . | TGTGCCAGCAGTTCGCGCGAAGGCACAGATACGCAGTATTTT | CASSSREGTDTQYF
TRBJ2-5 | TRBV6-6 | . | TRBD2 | TGTGCCAGCAGTCCCCGAGCGGGACTAGCGGTACAAGAGACCCAGTACTTC | CASSPRAGLAVQETQYF
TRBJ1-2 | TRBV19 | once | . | TGTGCCAGTAGTATCCTAAACAGGTCTGGGGGCTACACCTTC | CASSILNRSGGYTF
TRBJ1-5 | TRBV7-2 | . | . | TGTGCCAGCACAACGACGGGGCCCCAGCATTTT | CASTTTGPQHF
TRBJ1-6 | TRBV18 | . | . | TGTGCCAGCTCACCGGAGATTTATTCACCCCTCCACTTT | CASSPEIYSPLHF
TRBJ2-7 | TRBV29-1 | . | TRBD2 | TGCAGCGTTGAAGGGCTAGCGGGAGGTAGGAACGAGCAGTACTTC | CSVEGLAGGRNEQYF
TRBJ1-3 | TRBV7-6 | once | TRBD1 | TGTGCCAGCAGCCGACAGGGATCGGTCTCACCACAAAACACCATATATTTT | CASSRQGSVSPQNTIYF
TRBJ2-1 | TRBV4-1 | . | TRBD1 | TGCGCCGCCCGGGGACAGGGCCGCAATGAGCAGTTCTTC | CAARGQGRNEQFF
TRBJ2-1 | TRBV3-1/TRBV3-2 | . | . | TGTGCCAGCAGCCAAATGAGCTCCTACAATGAGCAGTTCTTC | CASSQMSSYNEQFF
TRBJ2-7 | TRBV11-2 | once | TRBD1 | TGTGCCAGCAGCTTAGGGACAGGACCCTCCTACGAGCAGTACTTC | CASSLGTGPSYEQYF
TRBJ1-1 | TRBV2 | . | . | TGTGCCAGCAGGCAGGGAATGAACACTGAAGCTTTCTTT | CASRQGMNTEAFF
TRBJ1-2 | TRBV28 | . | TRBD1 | TGTGCCAGCATTCGCCGGGACAGGGGCGATGGCTACACCTTC | CASIRRDRGDGYTF
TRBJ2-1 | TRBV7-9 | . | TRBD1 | TGTGCCAGCAGCGGGGGACAGTACAATGAGCAGTTCTTC | CASSGGQYNEQFF